The T cell receptor (beta chain) under discussion was sequenced for a study of OX40 agonist ivuxolimab in advanced cancers. This clone was counted a single time. TCRdb's table, derived via immunoSEQ multiplex PCR, lists solely in-frame clones and lacks some. The sample has tens of thousands of clones, 80% to 90% seen once; the top ten hold approximately 2.4%. The germline V gene has CDR1 SGDLS and CDR2 YYNGEE. The CDR3 is 15 residues long. J lost 5 bases, V lost 1 base, and 4 bases had no gene match. This sequence joins TRBV9 and TRBJ2-1, with 9 nucleotides matching TRBD2. Sequenced here: CD4+ or CD8+ T cells sorted from blood, sampled in a trial of the OX40 agonist ivuxolimab. This clonotype was obtained from an adult with an advanced solid tumor such as melanoma, head and neck, liver or kidney cancer. CDR3 sequence reads: CASSVLAGGDNEQFF. Written as DNA, the CDR3 is TGTGCCAGCAGCGTATTGGCGGGAGGGGACAATGAGCAGTTCTTC.